A selection of T cell receptor beta chains follows, all from one sample in a study of PD-1 blockade in classical Hodgkin lymphoma. Data came from immunoSEQ multiplex PCR; TCRdb stores just in-frame clones and leaves some out. Among some 58,000 clones listed, 91% were seen once. The specimen comprised peripheral blood mononuclear cells (PBMCs), sampled before the fourth cycle of nivolumab. These receptors were obtained from a human donor with classical Hodgkin lymphoma. CDR3s include the opening cysteine and the closing phenylalanine or tryptophan. A D gene is named only where the DNA matches it firmly. Expanded clones are given a class, and other clones once, few, many or no size at all.

>15|-|TRBJ2-7|-|TRBV6-5
TGTGCCAGCAGTTTCCTTTCGGGAGTCGGACCCGAGCAGTACTTC
CASSFLSGVGPEQYF
>16|-|TRBJ1-4|-|TRBV6-6
TGTGCCAGCAGCTCACAGGGCCCGGCAACTAATGAAAAACTGTTTTTT
CASSSQGPATNEKLFF
>11|-|TRBJ2-5|-|TRBV20-1
TGCAGTGCTAAGGTGATTAAGACCCAGTACTTC
CSAKVIKTQYF
>12|-|TRBJ1-2|-|TRBV6-5
TGTGCCAGCAGGAATTTCGGCTGGGGCTACACCTTC
CASRNFGWGYTF
>13|-|TRBJ2-7|-|TRBV28
TGTGCCAGCAGTTTACCCTCCTTTTACGAGCAGTACTTC
CASSLPSFYEQYF
>14|-|TRBJ2-5|-|TRBV2
TGTGCCAGCAGTGTTATGGACTCACAAGAGACCCAGTACTTC
CASSVMDSQETQYF
>13|-|TRBJ1-2|-|TRBV2
TGTGCCAGCGGCGCCTTTTTAAACTATGGCTACACCTTC
CASGAFLNYGYTF
>13|-|TRBJ1-4|-|TRBV5-1
TGCGCCAGCAGGGTCGGAAGTAATGAAAAACTGTTTTTT
CASRVGSNEKLFF
>14|-|TRBJ1-6|-|TRBV14
TGTGCCAGCAGCCCCTTTCGGGGAAATTCACCCCTCCACTTT
CASSPFRGNSPLHF
>15|TRBD2|TRBJ2-3|once|TRBV27
TGTGCCAGCAGTTTAATTCCGGCGGGGGCAGATACGCAGTATTTT
CASSLIPAGADTQYF
>17|-|TRBJ2-2|-|TRBV25-1
TGTGCCAGCAGTGATACCCGGGACACCTTGAACACCGGGGAGCTGTTTTTT
CASSDTRDTLNTGELFF
>14|TRBD2|TRBJ2-7|-|TRBV5-4
TGTGCCAGCAGCCAGGGACTAGCGAATTACGAGCAGTACTTC
CASSQGLANYEQYF
>16|TRBD1|TRBJ1-2|-|TRBV7-6
TGTGCCAGCAGCTTATCGCCGACAGGGGGCTTTGGTGGCTACACCTTC
CASSLSPTGGFGGYTF
>13|-|TRBJ1-6|once|TRBV9
TGTGCCAGCAGTCTAAGGGACAATTCACCCCTCCACTTT
CASSLRDNSPLHF
>15|-|TRBJ2-1|-|TRBV5-4
TGTGCCAGCAGCTTGGCCGAGGGAGGAAGCAATGAGCAGTTCTTC
CASSLAEGGSNEQFF
>16|-|TRBJ2-7|-|TRBV10-1
TGCGCCAGCAGTGAGTCTACCGGGGCCCCCTCCTACGAGCAGTACTTC
CASSESTGAPSYEQYF
>15|-|TRBJ1-1|few|TRBV5-1
TGCGCCAGCAGCCCGTCAACATCGGCGGGCACTGAAGCTTTCTTT
CASSPSTSAGTEAFF
>15|TRBD1|TRBJ1-3|-|TRBV19
TGTGCCAGCAAGAATGGACAGGGGTTTCGAAACACCATATATTTT
CASKNGQGFRNTIYF
>13|-|TRBJ2-2|-|TRBV6-1
TGTGCCAGCAGTGAAGTTCGCACCGGGGAGCTGTTTTTT
CASSEVRTGELFF
>12|-|TRBJ1-2|-|TRBV6-1
TGTGCCAGCAGCGACCTCGACTATGGCTACACCTTC
CASSDLDYGYTF
>12|-|TRBJ1-5|-|TRBV7-8
TGTGCCAGCACCACGGGTCGGCAGCCCCAGCATTTT
CASTTGRQPQHF
>15|-|TRBJ1-5|-|TRBV11-2
TGTGCCAGCAGCTTAGGAGACAGGCCAGATCAGCCCCAGCATTTT
CASSLGDRPDQPQHF
>12|-|TRBJ1-2|-|TRBV6-5
TGTGCCAGCAGTAAGACAGACTATGGCTACACCTTC
CASSKTDYGYTF
>17|TRBD1|TRBJ1-2|-|TRBV14
TGTGCCAGCAGCCTGTATCCCGGGACAGGGATTTGGTATGGCTACACCTTC
CASSLYPGTGIWYGYTF
>13|-|TRBJ2-7|-|TRBV6-1
TGTGCCAGCAGTGGGGGCGGAGGGTTCGAGCAGTACTTC
CASSGGGGFEQYF
>13|-|TRBJ1-2|-|TRBV5-4
TGTGCCAGCAGCTTGGCCGGTGAGGGAGGCTACACCTTC
CASSLAGEGGYTF
>15|TRBD2|TRBJ2-7|-|TRBV4-1
TGCGCCAGCAGCCAAGAGGCGGGGGGCCAGCGCGAGCAGTACTTC
CASSQEAGGQREQYF
>15|-|TRBJ1-1|once|TRBV7-9
TGTGCCAGCAGCTTTATAGGGGAAGCAATGGCTGAAGCTTTCTTT
CASSFIGEAMAEAFF
>18|-|TRBJ2-3|-|TRBV4-1
TGCGCCAGCAGCTTAAGCCTTCTTTTCGGGGGAACCACAGATACGCAGTATTTT
CASSLSLLFGGTTDTQYF
>16|TRBD2|TRBJ2-3|-|TRBV2
TGTGCCAGCAGCCAAGGACTAGCGGCTAGCACAGATACGCAGTATTTT
CASSQGLAASTDTQYF
>11|TRBD1|TRBJ2-7|-|TRBV20-1
TGCAGTGCCGAACAGGGGTACGAGCAGTACTTC
CSAEQGYEQYF
>14|-|TRBJ1-3|medium-sized|TRBV13
TGTGCCAGCAGCTTACTAGGAAGGGCCAACACCATATATTTT
CASSLLGRANTIYF
>15|-|TRBJ2-3|-|TRBV27
TGTGCCAGCAGTTTCCTCGACGGGCTCATGGATACGCAGTATTTT
CASSFLDGLMDTQYF
>13|-|TRBJ2-2|-|TRBV10-2
TGCGCCAGCTGCCCGGCGAACACCGGGGAGCTGTTTTTT
CASCPANTGELFF
>16|-|TRBJ2-6|-|TRBV7-9
TGTGCCAGCAGCGACAGGTCTCTTTCTGGGGCCAACGTCCTGACTTTC
CASSDRSLSGANVLTF
>13|-|TRBJ2-5|-|TRBV27
TGTGCCAGCAGCCCGCAGGGATTTGAGACCCAGTACTTC
CASSPQGFETQYF
>17|TRBD1|TRBJ1-1|-|TRBV7-9
TGTGCCAGCAGTTCACCCCCGGGACAGGGACGATACACTGAAGCTTTCTTT
CASSSPPGQGRYTEAFF
>15|TRBD2|TRBJ2-1|-|TRBV28
TGTGCCAGCCGCCTAGCGGTGTCCCGCCGGAGCGAGCAGTTCTTC
CASRLAVSRRSEQFF
>14|TRBD2|TRBJ2-5|-|TRBV7-2
TGTGCCAGCGGTACGGGGGGGCTGAAAGAGACCCAGTACTTC
CASGTGGLKETQYF
>14|-|TRBJ2-1|-|TRBV7-9
TGTGCCAGCAGCCACCCGAAGCAGGGGAATGAGCAGTTCTTC
CASSHPKQGNEQFF
>15|-|TRBJ2-7|-|TRBV5-1
TGCGCCAGCAGCTTACGGGACACCTGGGCCTACGAGCAGTACTTC
CASSLRDTWAYEQYF
>13|-|TRBJ1-1|-|TRBV7-9
TGTGCCAGCACCCGAGAGGCAGAAACTGAAGCTTTCTTT
CASTREAETEAFF
>12|-|TRBJ2-1|-|TRBV11-2
TGTGCCAGCAGCTCTGGCTCGGGTGAGCAGTTCTTC
CASSSGSGEQFF
>16|-|TRBJ1-5|-|TRBV12-2
TGTGCAAGTCGCCCCCCGGGGGTCACAATTAATCAGCCCCAGCATTTT
CASRPPGVTINQPQHF
>14|-|TRBJ1-1|-|TRBV5-1
TGCGCCAGCAGCCCCCGTCCAGGGTACGCTGAAGCTTTCTTT
CASSPRPGYAEAFF